The clone carrying this T cell receptor beta chain has at least ten counts. These data come from a study of low-dose radiotherapy and immunotherapy resistance in tumors. Whole-study context: Nivolumab was given to patients as a 240 mg flat dose every two weeks, and ipilimumab at 1 mg/kg every six weeks. Both were delivered intravenously.

This CDR3 has 13 residues. Germline values: CDR1 SNHLY, CDR2 FYNNEI. V was clipped by 6 bases and J by 0 bases, with 5 bases between them. Documented time point: after trial treatment. Treatment in this sample: LDRT plus nivolumab, ipilimumab, low-dose cyclophosphamide and aspirin (RACIN trial). With TRAV- and TRBV-specific primers, first-strand cDNA was made, covering the alpha and beta chains. Amplification of TCRs used a constant-region primer and V-primer adapter for 20 PCR cycles. Using its own MiXCR run on the reads, TCRdb lists one record per CDR3 protein. The repertoire includes roughly 32,000 distinct CDR3 sequences, roughly 49% of them detected once, and roughly 5% sits in the top ten.

The chain recombines TRBV2 with TRBJ1-4; unclear D gene. This clonotype originated in a male donor with gallbladder cancer. Sequenced here: PBMCs, sampled after low-dose radiotherapy plus immunotherapy. In DNA, the CDR3 is TGTGCCAGCAGCAAAACAACTAATGAAAAACTGTTTTTT. This gives the protein CASSKTTNEKLFF.